Described below is a single TCR beta chain sequence and its context. The antigen remains unidentified. The split of CD4+ cells yielded CD45RA+ naive and CD45RA-negative memory subsets. The data stem from a study of shared clonotypes between healthy human individuals. About the research overall: Per donor, three plates held CD4 naive cells, three held CD4 memory, two held CD8 naive and one held CD8 memory. Study-level findings and limits: Richness estimates generally favored naive over memory subsets.

Replicate PCRs run on sorted subsets employed about 220 ng DNA, approximately 30,000 T cell genomes. The data were produced by immunoSEQ multiplex PCR, yet TCRdb's version contains in-frame clones alone and is incomplete. The repertoire holds 2 million to 3 million clones, with 80% to 95% as singletons. Germline V CDR1 and CDR2: LGHNA, YNFKEQ. This CDR3 region has 18 residues. Trimming removed 1 base at V and 1 base at J, with 16 bases between. The rearrangement joins TRBV4-2 to TRBJ2-2; a weak D match, TRBD2 (6 bases). The sequence came from a man aged 18 to 29 in good health. Some clones in this sample may be carry-over from other donors' samples. Sequencing was performed on naive CD4+ T cells from PBMCs. Subset in this sample: CD45RA+ positively selected. The CDR3 DNA follows: TGTGCCAGCAGCCAAGTAGCTGCTCTGCGGGGGAACACCGGGGAGCTGTTTTTT. This translates into CASSQVAALRGNTGELFF.